A single sample is the source of the 29 T cell receptor beta chains below, sequenced in a study of blood T cell repertoires in COVID-19. Repertoires were generated with immunoSEQ multiplex PCR, while TCRdb's copy carries only in-frame clones and drops some. The data show about 40,000 clones, around 87% seen once. Material: peripheral blood. Every receptor here comes from a man aged 45-65 years in a cohort sampled during active COVID-19.

This clone was counted between two and nine times. The chain is built from TRBV6-2 or TRBV6-3 and TRBJ2-7; 8 bases are shared with TRBD1. V lost 4 bases to trimming and J lost 0 bases; unmatched junction nucleotides: 14. This CDR3 is 18 amino acids long. Germline assignment: CDR1 MNHEY and CDR2 SVGEGT. In nucleotides, the CDR3 is TGTGCCAGCAGTTTCGGGGCAGGGGGCCCTTACAGCTCCTACGAGCAGTACTTC. Translating it yields CASSFGAGGPYSSYEQYF.

This CDR3 reads CASTKTGASNQPQHF. As DNA, the CDR3 is TGTGCCAGCACCAAGACAGGGGCTAGCAATCAGCCCCAGCATTTT. The chain combines TRBV7-9 with TRBJ1-5; 8 bases map to TRBD1. Per germline, CDR1 SEHNR and CDR2 FQNEAQ (reference sequence). J lost 0 bases, V lost 7 bases, and 5 bases had no gene match. The CDR3 has 15 residues.

A single count supports this clone. The chain is built from TRBV10-3 and TRBJ1-3; 10 nucleotides align to TRBD1. The germline V gene encodes CDR1 ENHRY and CDR2 SYGVKD. CDR3 length: 17 residues. Unmatched junction bases numbered 6, after V lost 1 base and J lost 3 bases. The CDR3 DNA sequence: TGTGCCATCAGTGAGTGGGACAGGGGAGCATTTGGAAACACCATATATTTT. It is translated as CAISEWDRGAFGNTIYF.

The chain combines TRBV5-4 with TRBJ1-2; possibly TRBD1 for D (5 bases). The germline V and J ends were trimmed by 3 bases and 3 bases, with 9 bases remaining between them. The CDR3 is 13 amino acids. Germline assignment: CDR1 SGHNT and CDR2 YYREEE (reference sequence). CDR3 residues: CASSSTDDYGYTF. CDR3 in DNA: TGTGCCAGCAGCTCGACAGATGACTATGGCTACACCTTC.

V and J are TRBV3-1 (or the pseudogene TRBV3-2) and TRBJ2-6; 10 positions agree with TRBD1. Germline assignment: CDR1 LGHDT and CDR2 YNNKEL (reference sequence). Trimming removed 1 base from V and 7 bases from J; junction bases left unmatched: 10. CDR3 length: 18 residues. The CDR3 protein is CASSQVGQGVEDANVLTF. DNA of the CDR3: TGTGCCAGCAGCCAAGTAGGACAGGGGGTCGAGGATGCCAACGTCCTGACTTTC.

The chain joins TRBV7-9 to TRBJ1-1; maybe TRBD1 (6 bases). Germline V gene sequence: CDR1 SEHNR, CDR2 FQNEAQ (reference sequence). CDR3 length equals 16 residues. V gave up 5 bases and J gave up 5 bases, with 21 bases separating them. CDR3 DNA sequence: TGTGCCAGCAGCCACGGACAGATGGTAAGGGAAACTGAAGCTTTCTTT. Translated: CASSHGQMVRETEAFF.

V and J are TRBV27 and TRBJ1-2, with 7 bases aligning to TRBD1. V lost 7 bases and J lost 4; bases outside the gene matches: 12. Germline values: CDR1 MNHEY, CDR2 SMNVEV (reference sequence). The CDR3 is 15 amino acids. CDR3 protein: CASNVRDRPFYGYTF. The CDR3 DNA reads as TGTGCCAGCAACGTGAGGGACAGACCTTTCTATGGCTACACCTTC.

Written as DNA, the CDR3 is TGTGCCAGCAGGAAACAGGGGTGGGCACCCCTCCACTTT. This codes for CASRKQGWAPLHF. The rearrangement joins TRBV6-5 to TRBJ1-6; 7 nucleotides align to TRBD1. The CDR3 extends over 13 amino acids. CDR1 and CDR2 from the germline V gene are MNHEY and SVGAGI. J was trimmed by 11 bases and V by 6 bases; bases with no gene match: 7.

The V gene is TRBV19, the J gene TRBJ1-1; 9 nucleotides align to TRBD1. The CDR3 extends over 15 amino acids. Germline V CDR1 and CDR2: LNHDA, SQIVND (reference sequence). V lost 5 bases, J lost 13 bases, and 17 bases stayed unmatched. CDR3 in amino acids: CASSPLDRGHLRLFF. For the CDR3, the DNA is TGTGCCAGTAGTCCCTTGGACAGGGGACACCTGAGGCTTTTCTTT.

The chain joins TRBV7-2 to TRBJ1-4, with D possibly being TRBD1 (5 bases). Germline CDR1 SGHTA, CDR2 FQGNSA. Between the trimmed V and J ends, which lost 1 base and 4 bases, there was a span of 10 bases. The CDR3 is 15 amino acids. The chain's CDR3 is CASSLVAGLNEKLFF. The DNA of the CDR3 is TGTGCCAGCAGCTTAGTGGCAGGGCTTAATGAAAAACTGTTTTTT.

The chain joins TRBV7-3 to TRBJ1-1, with 10 bases lining up with TRBD1. The germline V gene encodes CDR1 SGHTA and CDR2 FQGTGA. V was clipped by 2 bases and J by 3 bases; unmatched bases: 3. This CDR3 has 15 amino acids. Written as DNA, the CDR3 is TGTGCCAGCAGCTTACGGGACAGGGGTGACACTGAAGCTTTCTTT. This gives the protein CASSLRDRGDTEAFF.

The sample holds one count of this clone. The chain couples TRBV11-3 to TRBJ1-1; D is perhaps TRBD1 (5 bases). This CDR3 region has 15 residues. V was cut by 5 bases and J by 1 base, with 14 bases left in between. Per germline, CDR1 SGHNT and CDR2 YENEEA. The CDR3 DNA is TGTGCCAGCAGCAATTGGGGGGATCGGAACACTGAAGCTTTCTTT. Translated, it gives CASSNWGDRNTEAFF.

The chain combines TRBV6-1 with TRBJ1-5, with a possible D match to TRBD1 (6 bases). From germline, CDR1 is MNHNS and CDR2 SASEGT. CDR3 length: 13 residues. V lost 2 bases, J lost 4 bases, and 6 bases lay in between. The DNA for the CDR3 is TGTGCCAGCAGTGAAACAGGGAATCAGCCCCAGCATTTT. Protein: CASSETGNQPQHF.

The V and J genes are TRBV6-2 or TRBV6-3 and TRBJ2-1, with 8 bases lining up with TRBD2. The CDR3 has 16 residues. Germline V CDR1 and CDR2: MNHEY, SVGEGT. Trimming cost V 5 bases and J 8 bases; bases outside gene matches: 14. CDR3 amino acids: CASSNAPGLVYDEQFF. In DNA, the CDR3 is TGTGCCAGCAGTAATGCACCGGGACTAGTATATGATGAGCAGTTCTTC.

This clone was seen only a few times. The CDR3 loop is CASTQGQPEAFF. In nucleotides, the CDR3 is TGTGCCAGCACCCAAGGACAACCTGAAGCTTTCTTT. The chain has TRBV7-8 and TRBJ1-1; tentative D call: TRBD1 (5 bases). CDR1 is SGHVS and CDR2 is FQNEAQ in the germline V gene. There are 12 residues in the CDR3. V dropped 7 bases and J dropped 6 bases, with 12 bases sitting between them.

The chain carries TRBV28 and TRBJ1-1; 7 bases are shared with TRBD1. With V trimmed by 3 bases and J by 5 bases, 3 bases remained unmatched. Per germline, CDR1 MDHEN and CDR2 SYDVKM. The CDR3 is 13 amino acids. This CDR3 is CASSLVRGTEAFF. The CDR3 DNA follows: TGTGCCAGCAGTTTGGTCAGGGGGACTGAAGCTTTCTTT. Combining the CDR3 with reference TRBV28 and TRBJ1-1 gives the whole variable domain DVKVTQSSRYLVKRTGEKVFLECVQDMDHENMFWYRQDPGLGLRLIYFSYDVKMKEKGDIPEGYSVSREKKERFSLILESASTNQTSMYLCASSLVRGTEAFFGQGTRLTVV.

V gene TRBV7-9 combines with J gene TRBJ2-1; 7 bases agree with TRBD1. V was clipped by 5 bases and J by 5 bases; unmatched bases: 9. CDR1 SEHNR and CDR2 FQNEAQ come from the germline V gene (reference sequence). This CDR3 has 15 amino acids. The CDR3 loop is CASSIDRDLHNEQFF. As DNA, the CDR3 is TGTGCCAGCAGCATTGACAGGGATCTCCACAATGAGCAGTTCTTC.

The V gene is TRBV7-9, the J gene TRBJ2-6; D is uncertain. Per the germline V gene, CDR1 is SEHNR and CDR2 is FQNEAQ (reference sequence). V was clipped by 2 bases and J by 0 bases, with 17 bases between them. CDR3 length equals 19 residues. CDR3: CASSLPLGSSLSGANVLTF. The CDR3 region has the DNA TGTGCCAGCAGCTTACCATTGGGCTCGTCTCTCTCTGGGGCCAACGTCCTGACTTTC.

This sequence joins TRBV7-9 and TRBJ1-4; D perhaps matches TRBD1 (6 bases). The CDR3 contains 13 residues. The V end was cut by 7 bases, the J end by 6 bases, with 12 bases between. Germline V CDR1 and CDR2: SEHNR, FQNEAQ (reference sequence). CDR3 sequence: CASNLQGYEKLFF. CDR3 coding DNA: TGTGCCAGCAACCTCCAGGGGTATGAAAAACTGTTTTTT.

In this sample, this clone turned up many times. The chain recombines TRBV6-2 or TRBV6-3 with TRBJ2-3; the match to TRBD1 covers 9 bases. Germline trimming cut 6 bases from V and 0 bases from J; bases unmatched to any gene: 4. Germline V lookup: CDR1 MNHEY, CDR2 SVGEGT. This CDR3 is 15 amino acids long. CDR3 sequence: CASSSGQGSTDTQYF. Here the CDR3 DNA reads TGTGCCAGCAGCTCGGGACAGGGTAGCACAGATACGCAGTATTTT.

The chain employs TRBV5-4 and TRBJ2-3, with D perhaps TRBD2 (6 bases). V dropped 0 bases and J dropped 5 bases, with 16 bases sitting between them. Germline CDR1 is SGHNT and CDR2 is YYREEE (reference sequence). This CDR3 has 16 residues. This CDR3 is CASSLERLGDVDTQYF. CDR3 bases: TGTGCCAGCAGCTTGGAGAGACTAGGGGATGTAGATACGCAGTATTTT.

The CDR3 DNA reads as TGTGCCTGGAGTGTACAAGCGGGGCAAGAGACCCAGTACTTC. It yields the protein CAWSVQAGQETQYF. The chain couples TRBV30 to TRBJ2-5, with TRBD2 identical over 7 bases. The length of the CDR3 is 14 residues. V was clipped by 0 bases and J by 2 bases; unmatched bases: 3. Germline assignment: CDR1 GTSNPN and CDR2 SVGIG (reference sequence).

The chain is built from TRBV18 and TRBJ1-1, with 9 bases that match TRBD1. The CDR3 contains 14 residues. Trimming at V came to 2 bases and at J to 6 bases, leaving 4 bases not matched to a gene. From germline, CDR1 is KGHSH and CDR2 LQKENI. The CDR3 sequence: CASSPWTGAAEAFF. CDR3 nucleotide sequence: TGTGCCAGCTCACCATGGACAGGGGCGGCTGAAGCTTTCTTT. Full variable domain (outside the CDR3, taken from reference TRBV18 and TRBJ1-1): NAGVMQNPRHLVRRRGQEARLRCSPMKGHSHVYWYRQLPEEGLKFMVYLQKENIIDESGMPKERFSAEFPKEGPSILRIQQVVRGDSAAYFCASSPWTGAAEAFFGQGTRLTVV.

The CDR3 DNA reads TGTGCCAGCAGCCAAGACTCAGGAGGCTCCTACAATGAGCAGTTCTTC. Translated: CASSQDSGGSYNEQFF. This chain uses TRBV3-1 (or the pseudogene TRBV3-2) with TRBJ2-1; TRBD2 might be the D (5 bases). CDR1 is LGHDT, CDR2 YNNKEL, per germline (reference sequence). This CDR3 has 16 residues. V was clipped by 0 bases and J by 0 bases, with 9 bases between them.

This clone was seen ten or more times. The rearrangement joins TRBV10-3 to TRBJ2-5; TRBD2 agrees at 11 bases. Germline V gives CDR1 ENHRY, CDR2 SYGVKD. The CDR3 spans 13 residues. After removal of 4 bases from V and 5 bases from J, the junction contained 0 bases not matched to a gene. CDR3 DNA: TGTGCCATCAGTGGGACTAGCGGGGAGACCCAGTACTTC. As protein: CAISGTSGETQYF.

V is TRBV5-1 and J is TRBJ2-7; TRBD1 agrees at 7 bases. This CDR3 is 15 amino acids long. Per the germline V gene, CDR1 is SGHRS and CDR2 is YFSETQ. V dropped 5 bases and J dropped 2; count of bases not matched to a gene: 10. The CDR3 DNA is TGCGCCAGCAGAGAGGGGGCGAGCGAGGCCTACGAGCAGTACGTC. Its translation is CASREGASEAYEQYV.

The chain recombines TRBV24-1 with TRBJ2-2; 9 bases line up with TRBD2. V dropped 5 bases and J dropped 4; count of bases not matched to a gene: 4. The germline gives CDR1 KGHDR, CDR2 SFDVKD. The CDR3 contains 15 residues. In DNA, the CDR3 is TGTGCCACCAGTGGGCTAGCGGGGCCCACCGGGGAGCTGTTTTTT. Protein sequence: CATSGLAGPTGELFF.

A single count supports this clone. The chain employs TRBV30 and TRBJ1-1, with a possible D match to TRBD1 (5 bases). CDR3 size: 14 residues. The germline V gene has CDR1 GTSNPN and CDR2 SVGIG (reference sequence). V shed 4 bases and J shed 2 bases, with 14 bases lying between them. In nucleotides, the CDR3 is TGTGCCTGGACATTGAAGGGGATTAACACTGAAGCTTTCTTT. It codes for CAWTLKGINTEAFF.

V gene TRBV11-2 combines with J gene TRBJ2-1; 10 nucleotides align to TRBD2. The V gene's germline CDR1 is SGHAT and CDR2 FQNNGV. The CDR3 has 19 amino acids. The ends lost 0 bases at V and 0 bases at J; junction bases unmatched: 8. The CDR3 sequence: CASSLEVAGGLSSYNEQFF. The CDR3 coding sequence is TGTGCCAGCAGCTTAGAGGTAGCGGGAGGCCTCAGCTCCTACAATGAGCAGTTCTTC.